This T cell receptor beta chain was found in a study of blood T cell repertoires in COVID-19. Trimming removed 0 bases at V and 3 bases at J, with 9 bases between. CDR3 length: 14 amino acids. From germline, CDR1 is SGHRS and CDR2 YFSETQ. Some clones are missing from TCRdb's copy, which holds only in-frame ones; the method was immunoSEQ multiplex PCR. The sample has 95,000 to 110,000 clones, 70% to 90% seen once; the top ten hold around 3.8%. The chain is built from TRBV5-1 and TRBJ1-1, with D perhaps TRBD1 (5 bases). Specimen: peripheral blood. This clonotype originated in a woman aged 60 to 75 with acute or convalescent COVID-19. CDR3 loop: CASSLEGTDTEAFF. In DNA form, the CDR3 reads TGCGCCAGCAGCTTGGAAGGGACTGACACTGAAGCTTTCTTT. The full variable domain, its missing parts supplied by reference TRBV5-1 and TRBJ1-1, is KAGVTQTPRYLIKTRGQQVTLSCSPISGHRSVSWYQQTPGQGLQFLFEYFSETQRNKGNFPGRFSGRQFSNSRSEMNVSTLELGDSALYLCASSLEGTDTEAFFGQGTRLTVV.